The 21 T cell receptor beta chains below come from one sample, sequenced in a study of T cell repertoires in cytomegalovirus infection. MiXCR, applied by TCRdb to the reads, yields one record per CDR3 protein. The sample has approximately 1,000,000 distinct CDR3 sequences; roughly 30% are singletons. These TCRs' antigens remain unknown. Sample: cultured CD8+ T cells from PBMCs, taken from culture after CMV antigen stimulation. These TCRs come from a human donor in good health (CMV status not recorded). Some clones in this sample may be carry-over from other donors' samples.

This rearrangement joins TRBV6-1 to TRBJ2-7; 12 bases match TRBD2. J gave up 0 bases and V 6 bases, and 12 bases lay outside the gene matches. The CDR3 contains 18 residues. Germline CDR1 MNHNS, CDR2 SASEGT. CDR3 nucleotide sequence: TGTGCCAGCAGGCCCGGGACTAGCGGGTGGGTCAGCTCCTACGAGCAGTACGTC. Translation gives CASRPGTSGWVSSYEQYV.

The chain is built from TRBV7-9 and TRBJ2-5; 7 bases line up with TRBD2. After removal of 5 bases from V and 2 bases from J, the junction contained 8 bases not matched to a gene. The CDR3 spans 15 residues. The germline V gene encodes CDR1 SEHNR and CDR2 FQNEAQ (reference sequence). The CDR3 nucleotides are TGTGCCAGCAGCCGCCGGGACTACAAACAAGAGACCCAGTACTTC. It yields the protein CASSRRDYKQETQYF.

The CDR3 nucleotides are TGTGCCAGCAGATTCACAGGGTCTGGCTACACCTTC. As protein: CASRFTGSGYTF. The chain couples TRBV7-9 to TRBJ1-2; possible D gene TRBD1, 6 bases. Per the germline V gene, CDR1 is SEHNR and CDR2 is FQNEAQ (reference sequence). The CDR3 loop spans 12 amino acids. V was cut by 6 bases and J by 7 bases, with 12 bases left in between.

As for this clonotype: The junction departs from the called germline gene at one end, perhaps through a read error. The gene calls are TRBV4-1 and TRBJ2-2, with D uncertain. The germline gives CDR1 MGHRA, CDR2 YSYEKL. This CDR3 spans 13 amino acids. The CDR3 protein is CASSQDDAGELFF. The CDR3 coding sequence is TGTGCCAGCAGCCAAGACGATGCCGGGGAGCTGTTTTTT.

The rearrangement links TRBV20-1 to TRBJ2-2; possible D gene TRBD1, 5 bases. Trimming removed 3 bases from V and 5 bases from J, with 16 bases in between. The CDR3 sequence is 15 residues long. Germline V gene sequence: CDR1 DFQATT, CDR2 SNEGSKA (reference sequence). The CDR3 DNA follows: TGCAGTGCTAGTTATGGCAGGGTAGGAACCGGGGAGCTGTTTTTT. Its protein product is CSASYGRVGTGELFF.

Regarding this clonotype: Possible read error: a much larger clone is one base away. The gene calls are TRBV12-3 or TRBV12-4 and TRBJ2-3; D uncertain. This CDR3 is built from 17 residues. The V and J ends lost 3 bases and 0 bases respectively, with 16 bases between them. The CDR3 reads CASSFIEERYSTDTQYF. CDR3 coding DNA: TGTGCCAGCAGTTTTATCGAGGAACGATATAGCACAGATACGCAGTATTTT.

This clonotype was recorded many times. The V gene is TRBV4-1, the J gene TRBJ2-5, with D tentatively TRBD2 (7 bases). V was pared by 0 bases and J by 7 bases, with 21 bases between. From germline, CDR1 is MGHRA and CDR2 YSYEKL. The CDR3 is 17 amino acids. CDR3 nucleotides: TGCGCCAGCAGCCAAGACCCCCCCGGGGGGCCCTATTGGACCCAGTACTTC. This sequence encodes CASSQDPPGGPYWTQYF.

This chain connects TRBV6-2 or TRBV6-3 to TRBJ2-1; 9 bases are a match to TRBD1. V trimming: 4 bases; J trimming: 2 bases; junction bases outside the gene matches: 15. The V gene's germline CDR1 is MNHEY and CDR2 SVGEGT. CDR3 size: 19 residues. CDR3 in amino acids: CASSSPGQGPASAYNEQFF. CDR3 in DNA: TGTGCCAGCAGTTCCCCGGGACAGGGCCCTGCGTCGGCCTACAATGAGCAGTTCTTC.

The rearrangement joins TRBV6-8 to TRBJ2-1; no reliable D call. From germline, CDR1 is MNHGY and CDR2 SAAAGT. The CDR3 runs 16 residues. Between the trimmed V and J ends, which lost 0 bases and 0 bases, there was a span of 9 bases. The CDR3: CASSYSVRSSYNEQFF. CDR3 in DNA: TGTGCCAGCAGTTACTCGGTTAGGAGCTCCTACAATGAGCAGTTCTTC.

The table lists this clonotype with a few counts. The V gene is TRBV28, the J gene TRBJ2-5; either TRBD1 or TRBD2 may supply D (5 bases each). The V gene lost 4 bases and the J gene lost 5 bases, with 14 bases spanning the gap. The CDR3 is 14 residues long. Germline CDR1 and CDR2: MDHEN and SYDVKM. CDR3 sequence (DNA): TGTGCCAGCAGTTCGGCAGGGACGGGCGAGACCCAGTACTTC. The encoded protein is CASSSAGTGETQYF.

The chain is built from TRBV20-1 and TRBJ2-1, with D possibly matching TRBD1 (6 bases). The V end was cut by 2 bases, the J end by 0 bases, with 17 bases between. Germline V lookup: CDR1 DFQATT, CDR2 SNEGSKA (reference sequence). CDR3 length: 17 amino acids. The chain's CDR3 is CSARYLARGSSYNEQFF. DNA of the CDR3: TGCAGTGCTAGATATCTAGCTAGGGGGAGCTCCTACAATGAGCAGTTCTTC.

This clonotype was seen many times. The V call is TRBV11-2, the J call TRBJ2-3, with TRBD2 identical over 11 bases. With 0 bases clipped from V and 4 bases from J, the junction kept 3 bases outside the gene matches. The CDR3 is made up of 16 amino acids. Germline V CDR1 and CDR2: SGHAT, FQNNGV. CDR3 nucleotides: TGTGCCAGCAGCTTAGAACTAGCGGGGGCCTCAGATACGCAGTATTTT. This gives the protein CASSLELAGASDTQYF.

V is TRBV19 and J is TRBJ2-1; D ambiguous. V lost 5 bases and J lost 10, with 15 bases in between. The CDR3 has 13 residues. CDR1 and CDR2 (germline): LNHDA, SQIVND (reference sequence). CDR3 sequence reads: CASSLTGVGEQFF. In DNA, the CDR3 is TGTGCCAGTAGTTTGACCGGAGTCGGGGAGCAGTTCTTC.

This clonotype was picked up a small number of times. The gene calls are TRBV6-1 and TRBJ2-5, with 7 bases that match TRBD1. The CDR3 runs to 14 residues. V was clipped by 5 bases and J by 1 base; unmatched bases: 4. Looked up from germline, CDR1 is MNHNS and CDR2 is SASEGT. The CDR3 DNA follows: TGTGCCAGCAGTTTGGGACAGTTCCAAGAGACCCAGTACTTC. It specifies CASSLGQFQETQYF.

This chain joins TRBV6-8 and TRBJ2-7; TRBD2 matches at 9 bases. V lost 0 bases and J lost 3; bases outside the gene matches: 12. This CDR3 region has 18 residues. Germline CDR1 reads MNHGY; CDR2 reads SAAAGT. CDR3 protein: CASSYSMTGGLAIYEQYF. CDR3 nucleotide sequence: TGTGCCAGCAGTTACTCGATGACAGGTGGACTAGCGATCTACGAGCAGTACTTC.

J is TRBJ2-2 and V is TRBV20-1, with 7 bases aligning to TRBD1. V trimming: 5 bases; J trimming: 3 bases; junction bases outside the gene matches: 3. The CDR3 is 13 amino acids. CDR1 and CDR2 (germline): DFQATT, SNEGSKA (reference sequence). Here the CDR3 DNA reads TGCAGTGCTGAGGGGGCCGACACCGGGGAGCTGTTTTTT. Amino acids: CSAEGADTGELFF.

Points on this clonotype: An end of the junction differs from the germline gene, which may be a read error. The rearrangement joins TRBV6-5 to TRBJ1-2; a possible D gene is TRBD1 (5 bases). The CDR3 loop spans 12 amino acids. The germline V gene has CDR1 MNHEY and CDR2 SVGAGI. CDR3 residues: CASRDRIYGCTF. CDR3 nucleotides: TGTGCCAGCAGAGACAGAATCTATGGCTGCACCTTC.

The chain's CDR3 is CSAHRDSKLYGYTF. DNA of the CDR3: TGCAGCGCCCACCGGGACAGCAAGCTCTATGGCTACACCTTC. The chain employs TRBV29-1 and TRBJ1-2; 7 nucleotides align to TRBD1. CDR3 length: 14 amino acids. Germline CDR1 and CDR2: SQVTM and ANQGSEA. V was pared by 7 bases and J by 4 bases, with 12 bases of the junction left unmatched.

V usage is TRBV12-3 or TRBV12-4 and J usage is TRBJ2-2, with 7 nucleotides matching TRBD2. With 5 bases clipped from V and 3 bases from J, the junction kept 9 bases outside the gene matches. This CDR3 contains 16 residues. The CDR3 DNA is TGTGCCAGCAGTCTGGTGGGGGGGACCGACACCGGGGAGCTGTTTTTT. Translating it yields CASSLVGGTDTGELFF.

This rearrangement joins TRBV11-2 to TRBJ2-7; perhaps TRBD1 as D (5 bases). Trimming took 0 bases from V and 3 from J, leaving 15 bases between them. Germline CDR1 and CDR2: SGHAT and FQNNGV. There are 16 residues in the CDR3. This chain's CDR3 is CASSLERAGPNYEQYF. CDR3 bases: TGTGCCAGCAGCTTAGAAAGAGCAGGGCCGAACTACGAGCAGTACTTC.

Of note for this clonotype: A single base separates this from a much larger clone, so it may be a read error. The chain combines TRBV7-2 with TRBJ2-2; tentative D call: TRBD1 (6 bases). Germline values: CDR1 SGHTA, CDR2 FQGNSA. The CDR3 is 13 amino acids. The DNA of the CDR3 is TGTGCCAGCAGCCCCATGGGGGCCGGGGAGCTGTTATTT. It is translated as CASSPMGAGELLF.